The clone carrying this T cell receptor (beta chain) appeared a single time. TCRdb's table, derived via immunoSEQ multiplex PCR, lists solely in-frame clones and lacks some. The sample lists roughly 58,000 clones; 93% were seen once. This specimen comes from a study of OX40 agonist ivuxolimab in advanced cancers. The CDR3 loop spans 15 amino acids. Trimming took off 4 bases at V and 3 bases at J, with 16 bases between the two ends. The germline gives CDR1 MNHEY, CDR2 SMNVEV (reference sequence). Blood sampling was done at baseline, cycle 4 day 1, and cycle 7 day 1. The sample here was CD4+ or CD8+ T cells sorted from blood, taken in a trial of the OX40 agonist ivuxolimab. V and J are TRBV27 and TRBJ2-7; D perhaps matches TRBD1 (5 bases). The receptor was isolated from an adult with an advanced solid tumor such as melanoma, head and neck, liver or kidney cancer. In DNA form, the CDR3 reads TGTGCCAGCAGTTCCAAGGACCACAGGCTCTACGAGCAGTACTTC. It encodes CASSSKDHRLYEQYF.